A selection of T cell receptor beta chains follows, all from one sample in a study of pediatric ulcerative colitis. Using immunoSEQ multiplex PCR, the repertoire was profiled, and TCRdb retains in-frame clones only, with some absent. The sample lists about 36,000 clones; approximately 87% were seen once. The sample consisted of blood. All receptors come from a girl under 18 with moderate ulcerative colitis. Each CDR3 is given with its conserved first and last residue. Fields, in order: clone size, D gene, J gene, V gene, CDR3 protein, CDR3 DNA. A D gene is named only where the DNA matches it firmly. Clone size is shown for a subset of rows, as once, few, many or a class of expanded clone.

>-|TRBD1|TRBJ2-3|TRBV5-1
CASSLIYDRGLYTQYF
TGCGCCAGCAGCTTGATATACGACAGGGGCCTATATACGCAGTATTTT
>-|-|TRBJ2-1|TRBV27
CASSFFPPQSSYNEQFF
TGTGCCAGCAGTTTTTTCCCCCCCCAGAGCTCCTACAATGAGCAGTTCTTC
>-|-|TRBJ2-7|TRBV2
CASSEPETSEQYF
TGTGCCAGCAGTGAACCAGAGACTAGCGAGCAGTACTTC
>-|-|TRBJ1-1|TRBV30
CAWSVYTGNTEAFF
TGTGCCTGGAGTGTGTATACAGGGAACACTGAAGCTTTCTTT
>-|-|TRBJ2-1|TRBV4-1
CASSQGSGSYNEQFF
TGCGCCAGCAGCCAAGGGTCAGGGTCCTACAATGAGCAGTTCTTC
>once|-|TRBJ2-7|TRBV13
CASSSLRTVSSYEQYF
TGTGCCAGCAGCTCCCTCCGAACCGTGAGCTCCTACGAGCAGTACTTC
>-|TRBD1|TRBJ2-2|TRBV28
CASTGTGFPGELFF
TGTGCCAGCACCGGGACAGGGTTCCCAGGGGAGCTGTTTTTT
>-|-|TRBJ2-4|TRBV6-4
CASSRAKNIQYF
TGTGCCAGCAGTCGAGCCAAAAACATTCAGTACTTC
>-|-|TRBJ2-7|TRBV30
CAGGPGRRAGEQYF
TGTGCCGGGGGACCGGGGCGGAGAGCTGGCGAGCAGTACTTC
>-|-|TRBJ1-1|TRBV30
CAWRVRAGENTEAFF
TGTGCCTGGAGAGTTAGGGCAGGGGAGAACACTGAAGCTTTCTTT
>-|TRBD1|TRBJ2-3|TRBV30
CAWRDRGTDTQYF
TGTGCCTGGAGGGACAGGGGCACAGATACGCAGTATTTT
>-|-|TRBJ1-4|TRBV19
CASSIIRDSLMTEKLFF
TGTGCCAGTAGTATTATAAGAGACAGTTTAATGACAGAAAAACTGTTTTTT
>-|-|TRBJ1-2|TRBV13
CASSPSDSAYGYTF
TGTGCCAGCAGCCCAAGCGACAGCGCCTATGGCTACACCTTC
>-|-|TRBJ2-5|TRBV28
CASSWRRQETQYF
TGTGCCAGCAGTTGGAGGAGGCAAGAGACCCAGTACTTC